Below are 9 T cell receptor beta chains sequenced from a single sample in a study of cytomegalovirus exposure and HLA in healthy donors. Vbeta (60) and Jbeta (13) primers were used in the PCR. Only in-frame clones appear in the TCRdb table, and some are missing; sequencing was by immunoSEQ multiplex PCR. The repertoire consists of 90,000 or so clones, with more than 65% occurring once and the leading ten covering around 15%. Input material: PBMCs. These receptors originate from a woman aged 18-30 years in good health and CMV-seropositive.

For this clone: An end of the junction does not agree with germline; a read error may underlie this. The V gene is TRBV7-8, the J gene TRBJ2-1, with D perhaps matching TRBD2 (6 bases). CDR1 and CDR2 from the germline V gene are SGHVS and FQNEAQ. The CDR3 has 14 amino acids. The CDR3 sequence: CASSRGDSHNEQFF. In DNA form, the CDR3 reads TGTGCCAGCAGCCGAGGGGACTCCCACAATGAGCAGTTCTTC.

The V call is TRBV27, the J call TRBJ1-5; D not resolved. CDR1 and CDR2 (germline): MNHEY, SMNVEV (reference sequence). The CDR3 covers 12 residues. Trimming removed 6 bases from V and 5 bases from J, with 8 bases in between. The CDR3 DNA follows: TGTGCCAGCAGCCAAACAGATCAGCCCCAGCATTTT. Translating it yields CASSQTDQPQHF.

This sequence joins TRBV6-5 and TRBJ2-3, with 8 nucleotides matching TRBD2. This CDR3 spans 14 amino acids. V lost 5 bases and J lost 4; bases outside the gene matches: 5. Looked up from germline, CDR1 is MNHEY and CDR2 is SVGAGI. The CDR3 coding sequence is TGTGCCAGCAGTACGGGGGGGCCAGCAGATACGCAGTATTTT. Translation: CASSTGGPADTQYF.

The CDR3 bases are TGTGCCAGCAGTGGTGGGGACACCTACAATGAGCAGTTCTTC. Amino acid sequence: CASSGGDTYNEQFF. The chain combines TRBV6-1 with TRBJ2-1; perhaps TRBD1 as D (6 bases). This CDR3 spans 14 amino acids. Trimming took 4 bases from V and 2 from J, leaving 9 bases between them. Germline-derived CDR1 and CDR2 are MNHNS and SASEGT.

The chain combines TRBV7-2 with TRBJ1-2, with 8 nucleotides matching TRBD1. The junction had 9 bases not matched to a gene; V was cut back by 6 bases and J by 6 bases. Germline CDR1 reads SGHTA; CDR2 reads FQGNSA. The CDR3 has 14 amino acids. CDR3 nucleotide sequence: TGTGCCAGCAGTACTACAGGGGGTCGGGATGGCTACACCTTC. As protein: CASSTTGGRDGYTF.

This clone has a handful of counts. This chain joins TRBV5-6 and TRBJ2-7, with a weak D call TRBD2 (6 bases). The germline V gene encodes CDR1 SGHDT and CDR2 YYEEEE. The CDR3 consists of 15 residues. Trimming pared 3 bases from V and 2 bases from J, leaving 15 bases between. DNA for the CDR3: TGTGCCAGCAGCTCGGAGGGGCAGGGTACCTACGAGCAGTACTTC. This codes for CASSSEGQGTYEQYF.

This sequence joins TRBV15 and TRBJ2-2; possible D gene TRBD1, 5 bases. Looked up from germline, CDR1 is LNHNV and CDR2 is YYDKDF (reference sequence). V was clipped by 1 base and J by 6 bases, with 21 bases between them. CDR3 size: 18 residues. CDR3 loop: CATSRGDGAGRLAGELFF. The CDR3 region has the DNA TGTGCCACCAGCAGAGGCGATGGGGCAGGGCGGTTGGCCGGGGAGCTGTTTTTT.

The rearrangement links TRBV6-5 to TRBJ2-5; tentatively, D is TRBD2 (6 bases). CDR1 and CDR2 (germline): MNHEY, SVGAGI. CDR3 length: 16 amino acids. V was pared by 0 bases and J by 4 bases, with 15 bases between. The CDR3 loop is CASSYSIGTSRETQYF. CDR3 in DNA: TGTGCCAGCAGTTACTCGATAGGTACTAGCCGAGAGACCCAGTACTTC.

The chain is built from TRBV7-2 and TRBJ1-2; D is perhaps TRBD1 (6 bases). The ends were cut back, 2 bases at V and 4 bases at J, with 11 bases in the middle. CDR1 is SGHTA, CDR2 FQGNSA, per germline. CDR3 length: 14 amino acids. The CDR3 region is CASSLRTVGYGYTF. Here the CDR3 DNA reads TGTGCCAGCAGCTTAAGGACAGTGGGCTATGGCTACACCTTC.